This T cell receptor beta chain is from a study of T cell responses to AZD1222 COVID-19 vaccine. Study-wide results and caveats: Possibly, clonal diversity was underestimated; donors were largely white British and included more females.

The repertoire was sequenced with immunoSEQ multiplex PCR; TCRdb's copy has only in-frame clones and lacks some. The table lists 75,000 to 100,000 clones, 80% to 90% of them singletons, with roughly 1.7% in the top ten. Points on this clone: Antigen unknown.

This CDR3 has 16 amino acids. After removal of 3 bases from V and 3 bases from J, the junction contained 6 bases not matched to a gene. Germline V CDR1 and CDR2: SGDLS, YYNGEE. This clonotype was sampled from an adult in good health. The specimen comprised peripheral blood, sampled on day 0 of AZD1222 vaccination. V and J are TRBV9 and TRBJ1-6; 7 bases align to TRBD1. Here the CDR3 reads CASSEGTAVYNSPLHF. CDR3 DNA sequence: TGTGCCAGCAGCGAAGGGACAGCTGTCTATAATTCACCCCTCCACTTT.